One T cell receptor (beta chain) is described in this entry. Its antigen is unidentified. This sample is drawn from a study of T cells expressing NK-cell markers. On the study more broadly: It was sorted CD3+CD56+NKG2C+, CD3+CD56+NKG2C- and CD3+CD56-NKG2C+ T cells that supplied the TCR beta repertoires. Study-level results: The study did not resolve the HCMV specificity of expanded NKG2C+ T cell clones. Roughly six donors showed dominant NKG2C+ clonotypes comprising roughly 1.0-7.0% of their CD8+ T cells. The leading position in the CD3+CD56-NKG2C+ fraction of a few donors also went to these clonotypes.

The length of the CDR3 is 15 residues. CDR1 and CDR2 (germline): MDHEN, SYDVKM. TCRdb reprocessed the 5' RACE reads and keeps a single row for each CDR3 protein, giving no DNA. The data show hundreds of thousands of distinct CDR3 sequences, and the top ten clones hold 3% to 4.5%. The source is a man aged 18 to 30 in good health. The rearrangement uses TRBV28 and TRBJ2-4; TCRdb names TRBD1, which stays unverified in the absence of DNA. The material sequenced was blood T cells: a sorted CD56 or NKG2C T cell subset, CD4+ or CD8+ T cells, or bulk PBMC T cells (not recorded which). The CDR3 region is CASSLNRGAKNIQYF.